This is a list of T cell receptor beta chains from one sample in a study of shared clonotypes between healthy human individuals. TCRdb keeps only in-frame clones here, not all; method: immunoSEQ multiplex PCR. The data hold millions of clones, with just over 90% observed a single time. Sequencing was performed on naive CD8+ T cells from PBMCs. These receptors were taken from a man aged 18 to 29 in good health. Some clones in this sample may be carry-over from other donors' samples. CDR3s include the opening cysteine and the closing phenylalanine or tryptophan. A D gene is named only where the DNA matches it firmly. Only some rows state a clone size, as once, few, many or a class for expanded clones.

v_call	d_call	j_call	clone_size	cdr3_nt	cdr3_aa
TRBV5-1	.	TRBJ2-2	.	TGCGCCACTGCGGACGGGCCGACGAACACCGGGGAGCTGTTTTTT	CATADGPTNTGELFF
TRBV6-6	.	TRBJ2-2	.	TGTGCCAGCAGGGGGGGGACAGGAAACACCGGGGAGCTGTTTTTT	CASRGGTGNTGELFF
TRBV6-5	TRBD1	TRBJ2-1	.	TGTGCCAGCAGTTACTCGACAGGGGAGTTGGTCGATGAGCAGTTCTTC	CASSYSTGELVDEQFF
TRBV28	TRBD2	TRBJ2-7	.	TGTGCCAGCAGCCGACTAGCGTATACCTACGAGCAGTACTTC	CASSRLAYTYEQYF
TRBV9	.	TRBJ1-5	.	TGTGCCAGCAGCGTAGGGCAGGGGAGTCAGCCCCAGCATTTT	CASSVGQGSQPQHF
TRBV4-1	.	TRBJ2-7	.	TGCGCCAGCAGCCAAGAACAGGGACCAGGGGAGCAGTACTTC	CASSQEQGPGEQYF
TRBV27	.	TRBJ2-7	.	TGTGCCAGCAGTTTATCGGGAGCGATGGGGGCCTCCGCCCATTACGAGCAGTACTTC	CASSLSGAMGASAHYEQYF
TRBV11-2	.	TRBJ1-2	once	TGTGCCAGCAGCTCGGCCGTTATCCAAGGGACCTATGGCTACACCTTC	CASSSAVIQGTYGYTF
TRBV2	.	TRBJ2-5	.	TGTGCCGTCCCGGCCCAAGAGACCCAGTACTTC	CAVPAQETQYF
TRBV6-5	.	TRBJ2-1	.	TGTGCCAGCAGTTACTCATCAGATGAGCAGTTCTTC	CASSYSSDEQFF
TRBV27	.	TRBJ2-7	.	TGTGCCAGCAGTTTAAGAGCATCCACCTACGAGCAGTACTTC	CASSLRASTYEQYF
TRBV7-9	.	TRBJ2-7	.	TGTGCCAGCAGCTTAGGCCTTTCCTACGAGCAGTACTTC	CASSLGLSYEQYF
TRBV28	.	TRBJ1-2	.	TGTGCCAGCAGTTTGCAGGGCGGGATCAACTATGGCTACACCTTC	CASSLQGGINYGYTF
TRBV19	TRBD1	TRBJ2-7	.	TGTGCCAGTAGTGCCGGGACAGGGTTGTACGAGCAGTACTTC	CASSAGTGLYEQYF
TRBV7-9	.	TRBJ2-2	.	TGTGCCAGCAGCCCTCGACAGTACACCGGGGAGCTGTTTTTT	CASSPRQYTGELFF
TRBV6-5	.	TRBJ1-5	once	TGTGCCGCAACGGGTCCCCAAGGCCAGCCCCAGCATTTT	CAATGPQGQPQHF
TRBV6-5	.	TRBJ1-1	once	TGTGCCAGCAAGGGCCCAGGCATGAACACTGAAGCTTTCTTT	CASKGPGMNTEAFF
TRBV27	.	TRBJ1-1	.	TGTGCCAGCAGTTTAAGCAGGGGCCCTGAAGCTTTCTTT	CASSLSRGPEAFF
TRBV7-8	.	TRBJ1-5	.	TGTGCCAGCGGGGGGGCAGCCTATAGCAATCAGCCCCAGCATTTT	CASGGAAYSNQPQHF
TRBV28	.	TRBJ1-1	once	TGTGCCAGCATTTCCCCCCAGAGTAACACTGAAGCTTTCTTT	CASISPQSNTEAFF
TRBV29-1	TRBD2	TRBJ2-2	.	TGCAGCGCCCTGACTAGCGACAGAGCGAACACCGGGGAGCTGTTTTTT	CSALTSDRANTGELFF
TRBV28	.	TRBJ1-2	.	TGTGCCAGCAGTTTATACGCAGGGGCTGGCTACACCTTC	CASSLYAGAGYTF
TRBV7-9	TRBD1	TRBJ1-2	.	TGTGCCAGCAGCTCGACAGGGCGGCGTGGCTACACCTTC	CASSSTGRRGYTF
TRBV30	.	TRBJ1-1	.	TGTGCCTGGTCCTTAAACACTGAAGCTTTCTTT	CAWSLNTEAFF
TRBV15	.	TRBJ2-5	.	TGTGCCACCAGCGGAGAGAGGGGAGTACAGGCACTTGAAGAGACCCAGTACTTC	CATSGERGVQALEETQYF
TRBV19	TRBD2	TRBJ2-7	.	TGTGCCAATCCTAGCGGGCAGAGCTCCTACGAGCAGTACTTC	CANPSGQSSYEQYF
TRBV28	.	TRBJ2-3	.	TGTGCCAGCGGCCTAAAAATCCGCACAGATACGCAGTATTTT	CASGLKIRTDTQYF
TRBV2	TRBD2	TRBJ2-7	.	TGTGCCAGCAGCGAGCGGTCTAGCGGCACCATTCGGCTCTACGAGCAGTACTTC	CASSERSSGTIRLYEQYF
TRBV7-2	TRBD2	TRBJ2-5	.	TGTGCCAGCAGCTTAGTGGGACTAGCAGCAGAGACCCAGTACTTC	CASSLVGLAAETQYF
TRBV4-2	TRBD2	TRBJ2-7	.	TGTGCCAGCAGCCCCACAACCGCACTAGCGACCTACGAGCAGTACTTC	CASSPTTALATYEQYF
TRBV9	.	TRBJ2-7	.	TGTGCCAGCAGCGTAGGTTCAGGGTCCTACGAGCAGTACTTC	CASSVGSGSYEQYF
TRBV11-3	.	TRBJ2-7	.	TGTGCCAGCAGCTCGAACCACGAGCAGTACTTC	CASSSNHEQYF
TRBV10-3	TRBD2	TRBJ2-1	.	TGTGCCATCAGTGACCCCACCGGGACTAGCGGGAGACAGAATGAGCAGTTCTTC	CAISDPTGTSGRQNEQFF
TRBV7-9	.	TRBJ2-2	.	TGTGCCAGCAGCTCTGGGACCGGGGAGCTGTTTTTT	CASSSGTGELFF
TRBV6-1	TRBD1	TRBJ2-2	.	TGTGCCAGCAGTAGCCGGGACAGGAACACCGGGGAGCTGTTTTTT	CASSSRDRNTGELFF
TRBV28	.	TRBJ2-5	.	TGTGCCAGCGAGGTCGGGGTCCAAGAGACCCAGTACTTC	CASEVGVQETQYF
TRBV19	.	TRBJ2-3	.	TGTGCCAGTAGGCCCTCGGGCTTCACAGATACGCAGTATTTT	CASRPSGFTDTQYF
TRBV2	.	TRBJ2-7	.	TGTGCCAGCAGTGAGGGGGTGAGGTCGGACGAGCAGTACTTC	CASSEGVRSDEQYF
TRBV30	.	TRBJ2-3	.	TGTGCCTGGAGTTTCAGTAACACAGATACGCAGTATTTT	CAWSFSNTDTQYF
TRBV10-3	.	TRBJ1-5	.	TGTGCCATCAGTGAGTCTAGGGGTTCGCAGCCCCAGCATTTT	CAISESRGSQPQHF
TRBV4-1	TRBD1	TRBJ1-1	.	TGCGCCAGCAGCTATCGGACAGGGGGGACTGAAGCTTTCTTT	CASSYRTGGTEAFF
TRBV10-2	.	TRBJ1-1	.	TGCGCCAGCACCGACGACAGTATTGTAGCTTTCTTT	CASTDDSIVAFF
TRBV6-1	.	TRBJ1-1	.	TGTGCCAGCAGTGAATCGGTCACTGGGAACACTGAAGCTTTCTTT	CASSESVTGNTEAFF
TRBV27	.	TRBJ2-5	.	TGTGCCAGCAGTTTTGCCAGGGGCTTTGGGACCCAGTACTTC	CASSFARGFGTQYF
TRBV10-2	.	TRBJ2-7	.	TGCGCCAGCATGCTTTTGGCAGGACACTACGAGCAGTACTTC	CASMLLAGHYEQYF
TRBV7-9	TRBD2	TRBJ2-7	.	TGTGCCAGCAGCTTAGAAACGGGAGGGCCCTACGAGCAGTACTTC	CASSLETGGPYEQYF
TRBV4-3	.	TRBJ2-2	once	TGCGCCAGCAGCCAAGATGGGTCTTCGTTCGGGGAGCTGTTTTTT	CASSQDGSSFGELFF
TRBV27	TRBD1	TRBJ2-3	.	TGTGCCAGCAGTCTTCTCACCACTCGACAGGGCCCAGATACGCAGTATTTT	CASSLLTTRQGPDTQYF
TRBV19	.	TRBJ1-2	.	TGTGCCAGTACCAAGAGCTACTATGGCTACACCTTC	CASTKSYYGYTF
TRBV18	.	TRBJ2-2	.	TGTGCCAGCTCACACGCGGTTACTTTTGGCCGGGAGCTGTTTTTT	CASSHAVTFGRELFF
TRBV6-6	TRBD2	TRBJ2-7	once	TGTGCCAGCAGCCCGTTGGGGGAGGGCACCTACGAGCAGTACTTC	CASSPLGEGTYEQYF
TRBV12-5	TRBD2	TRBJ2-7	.	TGTGCTAGTGGTTTGGCCCCATCTCCAGCGGGGGTGCTCGAGCAGTACTTC	CASGLAPSPAGVLEQYF
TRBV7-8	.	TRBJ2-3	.	TGTGCCAGCAGCCACCTCGGGGTGCGGACACTTGATAGCACAGATACGCAGTATTTT	CASSHLGVRTLDSTDTQYF
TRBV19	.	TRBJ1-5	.	TGTGCCAGTACGTTTAGGGTATGGAGCAATCAGCCCCAGCATTTT	CASTFRVWSNQPQHF
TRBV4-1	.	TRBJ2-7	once	TGCGCCAGCAGCCAAGAAGAGTACTACGAGCAGTACTTC	CASSQEEYYEQYF
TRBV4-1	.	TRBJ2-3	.	TGCGCCAGCAGCCGAGGTGGGAGGACAGATACGCAGTATTTT	CASSRGGRTDTQYF
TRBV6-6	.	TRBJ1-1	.	TGTGCCAGCGGCCCGTCCGGGGCGTGGACTGAAGCTTTCTTT	CASGPSGAWTEAFF
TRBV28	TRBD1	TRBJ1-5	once	TGTGCCAGCAGTTTTGGACAGGGTTATCAGCCCCAGCATTTT	CASSFGQGYQPQHF